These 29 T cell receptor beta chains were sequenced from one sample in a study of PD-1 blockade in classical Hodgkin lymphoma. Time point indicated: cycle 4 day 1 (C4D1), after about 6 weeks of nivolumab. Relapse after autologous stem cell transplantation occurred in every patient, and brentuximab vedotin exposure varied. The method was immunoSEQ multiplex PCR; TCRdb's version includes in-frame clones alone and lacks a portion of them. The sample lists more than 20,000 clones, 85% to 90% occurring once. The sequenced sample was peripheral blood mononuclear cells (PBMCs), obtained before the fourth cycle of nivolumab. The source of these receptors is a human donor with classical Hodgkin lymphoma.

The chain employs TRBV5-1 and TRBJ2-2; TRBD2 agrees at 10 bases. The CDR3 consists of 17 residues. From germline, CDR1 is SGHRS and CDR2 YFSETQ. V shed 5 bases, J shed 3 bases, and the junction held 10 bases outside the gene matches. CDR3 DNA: TGCGCCAGCAGGGCTCTGCTAGCGGGAGTTCACACCGGGGAGCTGTTTTTT. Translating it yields CASRALLAGVHTGELFF.

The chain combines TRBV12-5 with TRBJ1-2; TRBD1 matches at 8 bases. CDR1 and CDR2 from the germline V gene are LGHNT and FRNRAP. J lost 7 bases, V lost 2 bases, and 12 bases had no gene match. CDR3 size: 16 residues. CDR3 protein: CASGLYLTGANGGYTF. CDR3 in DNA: TGTGCTAGTGGTTTGTACCTGACAGGGGCAAATGGTGGCTACACCTTC. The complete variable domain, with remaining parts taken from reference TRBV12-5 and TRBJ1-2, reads DARVTQTPRHKVTEMGQEVTMRCQPILGHNTVFWYRQTMMQGLELLAYFRNRAPLDDSGMPKDRFSAEMPDATLATLKIQPSEPRDSAVYFCASGLYLTGANGGYTFGSGTRLTVV.

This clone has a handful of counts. The CDR3 coding sequence is TGTGCCAGTAGTACCCAGGATGCCCGCACAGATACGCAGTATTTT. It is translated as CASSTQDARTDTQYF. The rearrangement links TRBV19 to TRBJ2-3; no firm D call. CDR3 length: 15 residues. The V end lost 4 bases, the J end lost 1 base, and 12 bases lay between the germline ends. CDR1 is LNHDA and CDR2 is SQIVND in the germline V gene (reference sequence). The complete variable domain, with remaining parts taken from reference TRBV19 and TRBJ2-3, reads DGGITQSPKYLFRKEGQNVTLSCEQNLNHDAMYWYRQDPGQGLRLIYYSQIVNDFQKGDIAEGYSVSREKKESFPLTVTSAQKNPTAFYLCASSTQDARTDTQYFGPGTRLTVL.

CDR3 protein: CASNPFTRPGEQYF. CDR3 coding DNA: TGTGCCAGCAACCCTTTCACCCGGCCCGGCGAGCAGTACTTC. The chain is built from TRBV5-4 and TRBJ2-7, with D hard to call. V gave up 6 bases and J gave up 6 bases, with 19 bases separating them. This CDR3 is 14 amino acids long. Germline CDR1 reads SGHNT; CDR2 reads YYREEE (reference sequence).

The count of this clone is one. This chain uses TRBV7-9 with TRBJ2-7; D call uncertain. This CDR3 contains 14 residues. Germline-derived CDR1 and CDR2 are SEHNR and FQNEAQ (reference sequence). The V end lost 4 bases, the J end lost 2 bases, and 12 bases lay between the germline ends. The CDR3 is CASSSYRAPYEQYF. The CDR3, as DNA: TGTGCCAGCAGCTCTTACCGGGCCCCCTACGAGCAGTACTTC.

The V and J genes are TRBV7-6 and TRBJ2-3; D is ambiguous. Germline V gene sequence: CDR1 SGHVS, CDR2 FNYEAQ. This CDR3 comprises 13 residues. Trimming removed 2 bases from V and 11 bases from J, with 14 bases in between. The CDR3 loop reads CASSLRKLEMQYF. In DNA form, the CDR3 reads TGTGCCAGCAGCTTACGAAAACTGGAAATGCAGTATTTT.

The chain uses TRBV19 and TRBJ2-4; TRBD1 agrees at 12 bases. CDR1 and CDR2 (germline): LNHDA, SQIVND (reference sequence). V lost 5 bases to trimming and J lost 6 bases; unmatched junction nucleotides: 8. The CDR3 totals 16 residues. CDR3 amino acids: CASSLNPGQGANIQYF. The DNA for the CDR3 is TGTGCCAGTAGTCTGAACCCGGGACAGGGGGCAAACATTCAGTACTTC.

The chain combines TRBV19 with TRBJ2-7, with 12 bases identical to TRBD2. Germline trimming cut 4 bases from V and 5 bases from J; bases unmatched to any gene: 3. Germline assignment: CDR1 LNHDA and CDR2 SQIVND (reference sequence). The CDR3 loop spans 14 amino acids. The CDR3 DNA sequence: TGTGCCAGTAGTACAGGGACTAGCGGGCACGAGCAGTACTTC. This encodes CASSTGTSGHEQYF.

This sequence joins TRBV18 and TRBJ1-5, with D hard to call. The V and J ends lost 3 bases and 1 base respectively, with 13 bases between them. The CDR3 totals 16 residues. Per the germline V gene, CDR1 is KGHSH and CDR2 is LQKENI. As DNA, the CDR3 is TGTGCCAGCTCACCGGCGGCAGGAAACAGCAATCAGCCCCAGCATTTT. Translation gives CASSPAAGNSNQPQHF.

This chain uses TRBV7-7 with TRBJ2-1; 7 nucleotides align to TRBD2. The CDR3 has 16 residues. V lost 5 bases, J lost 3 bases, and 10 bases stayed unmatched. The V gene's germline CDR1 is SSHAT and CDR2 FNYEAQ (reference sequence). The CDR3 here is CASSPPGLTHYNEQFF. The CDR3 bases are TGTGCCAGCAGCCCACCGGGACTAACTCACTACAATGAGCAGTTCTTC.

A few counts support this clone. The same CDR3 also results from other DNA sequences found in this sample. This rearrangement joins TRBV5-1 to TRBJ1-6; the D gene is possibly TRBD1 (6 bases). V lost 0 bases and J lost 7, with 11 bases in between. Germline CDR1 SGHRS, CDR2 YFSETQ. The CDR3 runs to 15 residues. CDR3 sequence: CASSLGGTGNSPLHF. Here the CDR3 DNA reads TGCGCCAGCAGCTTGGGAGGCACAGGGAATTCACCCCTCCACTTT. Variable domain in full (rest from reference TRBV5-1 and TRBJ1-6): KAGVTQTPRYLIKTRGQQVTLSCSPISGHRSVSWYQQTPGQGLQFLFEYFSETQRNKGNFPGRFSGRQFSNSRSEMNVSTLELGDSALYLCASSLGGTGNSPLHFGNGTRLTVT.

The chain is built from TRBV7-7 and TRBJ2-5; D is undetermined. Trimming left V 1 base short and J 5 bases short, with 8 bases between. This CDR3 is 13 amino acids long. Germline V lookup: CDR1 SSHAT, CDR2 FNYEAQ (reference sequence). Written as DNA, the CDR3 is TGTGCCAGCAGCTTAGAGGGTCGGGAGACCCAGTACTTC. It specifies CASSLEGRETQYF. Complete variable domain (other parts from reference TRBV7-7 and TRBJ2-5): GAGVSQSPRYKVTKRGQDVTLRCDPISSHATLYWYQQALGQGPEFLTYFNYEAQPDKSGLPSDRFSAERPEGSISTLTIQRTEQRDSAMYRCASSLEGRETQYFGPGTRLLVL.

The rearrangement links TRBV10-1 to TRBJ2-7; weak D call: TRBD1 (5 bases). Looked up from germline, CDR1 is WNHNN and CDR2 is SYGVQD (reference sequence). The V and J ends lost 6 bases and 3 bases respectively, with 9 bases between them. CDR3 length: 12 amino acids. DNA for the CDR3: TGCGCCAGCAGAAGGGGCCACTACGAGCAGTACTTC. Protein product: CASRRGHYEQYF.

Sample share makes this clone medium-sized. The CDR3 loop reads CASRSSGGSNSPLHF. The CDR3 region has the DNA TGTGCCAGCAGATCAAGTGGGGGGAGTAACTCACCCCTCCACTTT. This rearrangement joins TRBV7-9 to TRBJ1-6, with D possibly being TRBD1 (5 bases). This CDR3 comprises 15 residues. The germline V gene has CDR1 SEHNR and CDR2 FQNEAQ (reference sequence). With 6 bases removed from V and 10 bases from J, the gap between germline ends came to 19 bases.

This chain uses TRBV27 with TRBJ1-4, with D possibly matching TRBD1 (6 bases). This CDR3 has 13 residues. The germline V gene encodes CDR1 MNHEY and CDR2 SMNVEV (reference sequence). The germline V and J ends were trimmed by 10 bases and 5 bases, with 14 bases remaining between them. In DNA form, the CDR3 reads TGTGCCACTTCCCGGGGGCTCAATGAAAAACTGTTTTTT. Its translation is CATSRGLNEKLFF.

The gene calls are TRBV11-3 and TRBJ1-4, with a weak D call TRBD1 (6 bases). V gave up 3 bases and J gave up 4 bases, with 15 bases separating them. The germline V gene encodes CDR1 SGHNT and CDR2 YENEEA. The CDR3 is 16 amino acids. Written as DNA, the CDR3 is TGTGCCAGCAGCTTTGCCTGGGACAAGCATAATGAAAAACTGTTTTTT. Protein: CASSFAWDKHNEKLFF. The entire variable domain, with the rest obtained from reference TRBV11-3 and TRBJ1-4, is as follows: EAGVVQSPRYKIIEKKQPVAFWCNPISGHNTLYWYLQNLGQGPELLIRYENEEAVDDSQLPKDRFSAERLKGVDSTLKIQPAELGDSAVYLCASSFAWDKHNEKLFFGSGTQLSVL.

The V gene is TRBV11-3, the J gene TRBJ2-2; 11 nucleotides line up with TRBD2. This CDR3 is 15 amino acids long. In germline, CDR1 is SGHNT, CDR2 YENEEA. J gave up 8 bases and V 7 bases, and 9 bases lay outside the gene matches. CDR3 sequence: CASKKLAGVAGELFF. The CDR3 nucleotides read TGTGCCAGCAAGAAACTAGCGGGAGTCGCGGGGGAGCTGTTTTTT.

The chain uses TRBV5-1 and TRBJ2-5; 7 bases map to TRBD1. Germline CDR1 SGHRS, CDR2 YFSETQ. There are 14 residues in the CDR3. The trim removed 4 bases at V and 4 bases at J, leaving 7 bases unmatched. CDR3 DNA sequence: TGCGCCAGCAGCCCCTTGGCAGGGGGAGAGACCCAGTACTTC. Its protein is CASSPLAGGETQYF.

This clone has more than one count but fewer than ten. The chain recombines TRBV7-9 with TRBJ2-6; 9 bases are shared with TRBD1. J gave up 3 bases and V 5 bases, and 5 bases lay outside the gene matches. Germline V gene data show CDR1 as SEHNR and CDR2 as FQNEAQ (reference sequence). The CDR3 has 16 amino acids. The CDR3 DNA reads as TGTGCCAGCAGCACTTACAGGGGGCGTGGGGCCAACGTCCTGACTTTC. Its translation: CASSTYRGRGANVLTF.

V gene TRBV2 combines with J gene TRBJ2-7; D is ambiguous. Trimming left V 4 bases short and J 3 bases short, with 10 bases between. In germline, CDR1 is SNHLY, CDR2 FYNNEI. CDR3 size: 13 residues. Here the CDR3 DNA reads TGTGCCAGCAGTGCCAGCCTTGACTACGAGCAGTACTTC. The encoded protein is CASSASLDYEQYF.

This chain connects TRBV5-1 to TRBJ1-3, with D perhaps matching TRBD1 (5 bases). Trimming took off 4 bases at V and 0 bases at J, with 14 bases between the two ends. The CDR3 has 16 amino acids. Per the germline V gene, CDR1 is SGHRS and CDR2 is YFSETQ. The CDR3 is CASSPPGISSGNTIYF. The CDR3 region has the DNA TGCGCCAGCAGCCCCCCAGGGATCAGCTCTGGAAACACCATATATTTT.

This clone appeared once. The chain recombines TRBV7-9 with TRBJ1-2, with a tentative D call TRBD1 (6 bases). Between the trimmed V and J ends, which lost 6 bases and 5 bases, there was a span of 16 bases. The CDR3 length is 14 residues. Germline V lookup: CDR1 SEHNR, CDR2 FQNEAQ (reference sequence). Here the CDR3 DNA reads TGTGCCAGCAGGGACGGACAGTCGCCGTATGGCTACACCTTC. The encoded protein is CASRDGQSPYGYTF.

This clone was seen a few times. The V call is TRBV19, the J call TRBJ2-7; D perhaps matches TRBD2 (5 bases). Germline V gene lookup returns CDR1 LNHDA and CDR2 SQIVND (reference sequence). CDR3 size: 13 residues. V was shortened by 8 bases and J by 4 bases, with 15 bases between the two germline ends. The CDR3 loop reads CASAPTGWYEQYF. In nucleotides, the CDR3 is TGTGCCAGTGCCCCGACGGGGTGGTACGAGCAGTACTTC.

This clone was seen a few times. The CDR3 loop reads CASMGQGAWWAFF. The CDR3 DNA reads TGTGCCAGCATGGGACAGGGGGCGTGGTGGGCTTTCTTT. The V and J genes are TRBV2 and TRBJ1-1, with 12 bases that match TRBD1. Germline V CDR1 and CDR2: SNHLY, FYNNEI. The CDR3 covers 13 residues. J gave up 11 bases and V 7 bases, and 8 bases lay outside the gene matches. Using reference TRBV2 and TRBJ1-1 for the parts outside the CDR3, the full variable domain is EPEVTQTPSHQVTQMGQEVILRCVPISNHLYFYWYRQILGQKVEFLVSFYNNEISEKSEIFDDQFSVERPDGSNFTLKIRSTKLEDSAMYFCASMGQGAWWAFFGQGTRLTVV.

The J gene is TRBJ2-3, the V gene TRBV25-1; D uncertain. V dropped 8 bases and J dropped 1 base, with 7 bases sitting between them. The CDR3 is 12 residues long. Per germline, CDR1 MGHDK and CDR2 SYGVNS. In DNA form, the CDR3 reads TGTGCCAGCCTCGAGGGCACAGATACGCAGTATTTT. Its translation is CASLEGTDTQYF.

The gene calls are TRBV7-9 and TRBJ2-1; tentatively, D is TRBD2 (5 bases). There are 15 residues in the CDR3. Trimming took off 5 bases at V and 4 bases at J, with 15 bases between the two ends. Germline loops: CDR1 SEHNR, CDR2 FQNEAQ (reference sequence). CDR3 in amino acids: CASSPVGSRYNEQFF. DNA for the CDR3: TGTGCCAGCAGCCCCGTAGGGAGCCGGTACAATGAGCAGTTCTTC.

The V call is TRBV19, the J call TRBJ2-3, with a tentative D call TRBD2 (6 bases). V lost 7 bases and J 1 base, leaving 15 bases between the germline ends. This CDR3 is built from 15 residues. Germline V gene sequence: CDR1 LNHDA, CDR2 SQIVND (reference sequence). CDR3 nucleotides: TGTGCCAGTAAGGAGGGACGGTGGGGCACAGATACGCAGTATTTT. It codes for CASKEGRWGTDTQYF.

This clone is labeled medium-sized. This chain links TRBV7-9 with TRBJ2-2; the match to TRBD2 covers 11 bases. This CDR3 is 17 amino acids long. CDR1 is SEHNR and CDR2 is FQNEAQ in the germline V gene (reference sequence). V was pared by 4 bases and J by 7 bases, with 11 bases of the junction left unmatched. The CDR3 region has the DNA TGTGCCAGCAGCTCTGAACTAGCGGGAGTGTACATCGGGGAGCTGTTTTTT. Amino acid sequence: CASSSELAGVYIGELFF.

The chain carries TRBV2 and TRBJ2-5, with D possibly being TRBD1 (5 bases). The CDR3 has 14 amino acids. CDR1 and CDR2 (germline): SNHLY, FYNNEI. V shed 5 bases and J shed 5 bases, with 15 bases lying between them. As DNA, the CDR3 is TGTGCCAGCAGTCCCACTCAGGGTCCGGAGACCCAGTACTTC. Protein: CASSPTQGPETQYF.